These T cell receptor beta chains were read from a single sample in a study of vaccination effects on CD4 cells after COVID-19. These receptors' targets are unknown. Here immunoSEQ multiplex PCR was the method, and the copy in TCRdb shows in-frame clones only, minus some. Of roughly 60,000 clones in the sample, just over 70% were seen once. Sequenced here: CD4+ T cells from PBMCs cultured without peptide, sampled before COVID-19 vaccination. All receptors come from a human donor who had a prior SARS-CoV-2 infection. Each CDR3 is given with its conserved first and last residue. The D gene is left open where the match is weak. Clone size, where shown, is once, few, many, or a class for clones that have expanded.

J: TRBJ2-2
V: TRBV4-1
size: -
D: -
CDR3: CASSHPTAGELFF
DNA: TGCGCCAGCAGCCACCCCACGGCCGGGGAGCTGTTTTTT

J: TRBJ1-1
V: TRBV5-1
size: few
D: -
CDR3: CASSLTPGGEAFF
DNA: TGCGCCAGCAGCTTAACCCCCGGCGGTGAAGCTTTCTTT

J: TRBJ2-1
V: TRBV2
size: -
D: -
CDR3: CASSGGSLVNNEQFF
DNA: TGTGCCAGCAGTGGGGGGTCGCTAGTGAACAATGAGCAGTTCTTC

J: TRBJ2-1
V: TRBV5-1
size: -
D: TRBD2
CDR3: CASSPDSGGGFEQFF
DNA: TGCGCCAGCAGCCCGGATAGCGGGGGGGGTTTTGAGCAGTTCTTC

J: TRBJ2-3
V: TRBV4-3
size: -
D: -
CDR3: CASSQDFGYSGDTDTQYF
DNA: TGCGCCAGCAGCCAAGATTTTGGGTATTCAGGGGATACAGATACGCAGTATTTT

J: TRBJ2-3
V: TRBV7-2
size: -
D: -
CDR3: CASSSYSLPTDTQYF
DNA: TGTGCCAGCAGCTCATACTCCTTACCCACAGATACGCAGTATTTT

J: TRBJ2-7
V: TRBV30
size: -
D: -
CDR3: CAWSVLDSYEQYF
DNA: TGTGCCTGGAGTGTACTGGATTCCTACGAGCAGTACTTC

J: TRBJ2-3
V: TRBV9
size: -
D: -
CDR3: CASSVTRTTDTQYF
DNA: TGTGCCAGCAGCGTCACCCGAACCACAGATACGCAGTATTTT

J: TRBJ2-5
V: TRBV27
size: -
D: -
CDR3: CASSLRVRETQYF
DNA: TGTGCCAGCAGTTTAAGAGTCAGGGAGACCCAGTACTTC

J: TRBJ1-1
V: TRBV18
size: -
D: -
CDR3: CASSPLGEAFF
DNA: TGTGCCAGCTCACCACTGGGGGAAGCTTTCTTT

J: TRBJ2-7
V: TRBV24-1
size: -
D: -
CDR3: CATGDRNSYEQYF
DNA: TGTGCCACCGGGGACCGGAACTCCTACGAGCAGTACTTC

J: TRBJ2-7
V: TRBV15
size: -
D: -
CDR3: CATSMGVRLEQYF
DNA: TGTGCCACCAGCATGGGCGTCCGCCTCGAGCAGTACTTC

J: TRBJ2-2
V: TRBV5-8
size: -
D: TRBD2
CDR3: CASSLESGRNTGELFF
DNA: TGTGCCAGCAGCTTGGAAAGCGGGAGAAACACCGGGGAGCTGTTTTTT

J: TRBJ2-3
V: TRBV5-4
size: -
D: -
CDR3: CASSSPSSTDTQYF
DNA: TGTGCCAGCAGTAGCCCTTCTAGCACAGATACGCAGTATTTT

J: TRBJ2-5
V: TRBV4-3
size: -
D: TRBD2
CDR3: CASSQDLGRGGRQETQYF
DNA: TGCGCCAGCAGCCAAGATTTGGGTCGGGGGGGGAGGCAAGAGACCCAGTACTTC

J: TRBJ2-2
V: TRBV7-3
size: -
D: TRBD2
CDR3: CASSGAGGQTGELFF
DNA: TGTGCCAGCAGCGGAGCGGGGGGCCAGACCGGGGAGCTGTTTTTT

J: TRBJ2-4
V: TRBV9
size: -
D: -
CDR3: CASIRPLAKNIQYF
DNA: TGTGCCAGCATTAGGCCCTTAGCCAAAAACATTCAGTACTTC

J: TRBJ2-7
V: TRBV6-2/TRBV6-3
size: -
D: -
CDR3: CASSYMGSNYEQYF
DNA: TGTGCCAGCAGTTACATGGGCAGCAACTACGAGCAGTACTTC

J: TRBJ1-1
V: TRBV25-1
size: -
D: -
CDR3: CASSEPGNTEAFF
DNA: TGTGCCAGCAGTGAGCCAGGGAACACTGAAGCTTTCTTT

J: TRBJ2-3
V: TRBV19
size: -
D: -
CDR3: CASSIAGTQYF
DNA: TGTGCCAGTAGTATAGCCGGGACGCAGTATTTT

J: TRBJ1-1
V: TRBV6-6
size: -
D: -
CDR3: CASSYLRMRDTEAFF
DNA: TGTGCCAGCAGTTACTTGAGAATGAGGGACACTGAAGCTTTCTTT

J: TRBJ1-2
V: TRBV6-5
size: few
D: TRBD1
CDR3: CASSSTGQGYGYTF
DNA: TGTGCCAGCAGCTCAACCGGACAGGGCTATGGCTACACCTTC

J: TRBJ2-3
V: TRBV19
size: -
D: -
CDR3: CASSISFVTDTQYF
DNA: TGTGCCAGTAGTATCTCCTTTGTCACAGATACGCAGTATTTT

J: TRBJ2-5
V: TRBV7-9
size: few
D: -
CDR3: CASSFFQGGETQYF
DNA: TGTGCCAGCAGCTTCTTTCAAGGAGGAGAGACCCAGTACTTC

J: TRBJ1-1
V: TRBV18
size: -
D: TRBD1
CDR3: CASSPMGQMLNTEAFF
DNA: TGTGCCAGCTCACCGATGGGACAGATGTTGAACACTGAAGCTTTCTTT

J: TRBJ2-7
V: TRBV11-2
size: -
D: -
CDR3: CASSLDWSSYDEQYF
DNA: TGTGCCAGCAGCTTAGATTGGTCTAGTTACGACGAGCAGTACTTC

J: TRBJ1-1
V: TRBV30
size: few
D: -
CDR3: CAWGREMNTEAFF
DNA: TGTGCCTGGGGCAGGGAGATGAACACTGAAGCTTTCTTT

J: TRBJ2-2
V: TRBV2
size: -
D: -
CDR3: CASRKGLMGSTGELFF
DNA: TGTGCCAGCAGAAAAGGGCTTATGGGGAGCACCGGGGAGCTGTTTTTT

J: TRBJ2-1
V: TRBV7-9
size: -
D: TRBD2
CDR3: CASSLALAASYNEQFF
DNA: TGTGCCAGCAGCTTAGCACTAGCGGCCTCCTACAATGAGCAGTTCTTC

J: TRBJ1-4
V: TRBV18
size: -
D: TRBD1
CDR3: CATTGQANEKLFF
DNA: TGTGCCACCACGGGACAGGCTAATGAAAAACTGTTTTTT

J: TRBJ2-7
V: TRBV18
size: -
D: TRBD1
CDR3: CASSPGTGDEQYF
DNA: TGTGCCAGCTCACCAGGGACAGGGGACGAGCAGTACTTC

J: TRBJ2-2
V: TRBV7-3
size: -
D: -
CDR3: CASSPDAEHTGELFF
DNA: TGTGCCAGCAGCCCCGATGCAGAGCACACCGGGGAGCTGTTTTTT

J: TRBJ1-6
V: TRBV6-5
size: few
D: TRBD1
CDR3: CASSRQGRGHSPLHF
DNA: TGTGCCAGCAGCAGACAGGGTAGGGGTCATTCACCCCTCCACTTT

J: TRBJ1-5
V: TRBV19
size: -
D: -
CDR3: CASSIRLNQPQHF
DNA: TGTGCCAGTAGTATCCGATTGAATCAGCCCCAGCATTTT

J: TRBJ2-3
V: TRBV3-1/TRBV3-2
size: -
D: TRBD2
CDR3: CASSRGLAGGPDTQYF
DNA: TGTGCCAGCAGCAGGGGACTAGCGGGAGGGCCAGATACGCAGTATTTT

J: TRBJ2-1
V: TRBV18
size: few
D: TRBD2
CDR3: CASSPPGGSAWSGNEQFF
DNA: TGTGCCAGCTCACCACCGGGGGGGAGCGCCTGGAGCGGGAATGAGCAGTTCTTC

J: TRBJ2-5
V: TRBV12-3/TRBV12-4
size: -
D: -
CDR3: CASSRSGQETQYF
DNA: TGTGCCAGCAGCCGAAGCGGACAAGAGACCCAGTACTTC